The T cell receptor beta chain under discussion was sequenced for a study of regulatory T cells in long-lasting Graves disease. This clonotype has a count of ten or more. Time point meaning: newly diagnosed GD, antithyroid drugs for less than 3 months. The authors made the TCR library using RNA they extracted from PBMCs. Through Arm-PCR of CDR3 regions and iRepertoire HTBI primers, TCR beta libraries were built. TCRdb used MiXCR to reprocess the multiplex PCR reads, holding one entry per CDR3 protein. The table lists roughly 410,000 distinct CDR3 sequences, about 15% of them singletons. This CDR3 contains 18 residues. V gave up 3 bases and J gave up 4 bases; unmatched junction bases: 9. Germline V gene data show CDR1 as SGHDT and CDR2 as YYEEEE. Separately, the same data were catalogued under a study of T cells in Graves' hyperthyroidism and ophthalmopathy.

This TCR was recovered from a woman in her thirties or forties with Graves disease. The chain uses TRBV5-6 and TRBJ2-1; 14 bases are shared with TRBD2. Specimen: peripheral blood mononuclear cells (PBMCs), collected at new diagnosis, from a patient treated with antithyroid drugs. CDR3 coding DNA: TGTGCCAGCAGCTCCATCGGGACTAGCGGGAGTAGGTACAATGAGCAGTTCTTC. Residues: CASSSIGTSGSRYNEQFF.